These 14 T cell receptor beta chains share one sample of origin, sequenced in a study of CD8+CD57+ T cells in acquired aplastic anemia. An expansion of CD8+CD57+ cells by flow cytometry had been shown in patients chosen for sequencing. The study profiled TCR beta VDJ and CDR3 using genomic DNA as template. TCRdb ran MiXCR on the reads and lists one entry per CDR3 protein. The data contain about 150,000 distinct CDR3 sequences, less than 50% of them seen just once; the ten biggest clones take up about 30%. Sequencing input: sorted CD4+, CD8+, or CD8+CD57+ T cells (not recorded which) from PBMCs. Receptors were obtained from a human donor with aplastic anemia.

The CDR3 loop is CSAPSGIDEQYF. CDR3 coding DNA: TGCAGTGCCCCGTCGGGGATTGACGAGCAGTACTTC. This chain connects TRBV20-1 to TRBJ2-7; tentative D call: TRBD2 (5 bases). Per the germline V gene, CDR1 is DFQATT and CDR2 is SNEGSKA (reference sequence). V shed 6 bases and J shed 5 bases, with 14 bases lying between them. The CDR3 totals 12 residues.

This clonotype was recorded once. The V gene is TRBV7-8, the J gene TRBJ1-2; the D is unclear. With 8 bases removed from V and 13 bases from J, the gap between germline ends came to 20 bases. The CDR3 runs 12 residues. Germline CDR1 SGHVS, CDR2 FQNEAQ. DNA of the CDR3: TGTGCCAGCGGCCTAATGGGTTCCTACTTCACCTTC. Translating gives CASGLMGSYFTF.

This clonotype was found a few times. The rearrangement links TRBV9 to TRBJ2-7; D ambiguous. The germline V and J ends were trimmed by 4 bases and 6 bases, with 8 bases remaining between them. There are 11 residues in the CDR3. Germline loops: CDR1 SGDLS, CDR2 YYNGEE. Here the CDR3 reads CASSPGSEQYF. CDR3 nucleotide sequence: TGTGCCAGCAGCCCAGGAAGCGAGCAGTACTTC.

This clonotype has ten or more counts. CDR3 sequence reads: CASSFGTGYQETQYF. CDR3 DNA: TGTGCCAGCAGTTTTGGGACAGGGTACCAAGAGACCCAGTACTTC. V usage is TRBV27 and J usage is TRBJ2-5, with 9 positions matching TRBD1. V was pared by 3 bases and J by 0 bases, with 2 bases of the junction left unmatched. The CDR3 runs to 15 residues. Germline CDR1 reads MNHEY; CDR2 reads SMNVEV (reference sequence).

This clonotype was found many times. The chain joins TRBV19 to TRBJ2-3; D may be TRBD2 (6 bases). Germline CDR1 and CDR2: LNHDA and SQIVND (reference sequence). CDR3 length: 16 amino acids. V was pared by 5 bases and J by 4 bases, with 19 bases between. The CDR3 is CASSLKGLSTPDTQYF. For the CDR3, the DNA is TGTGCCAGTAGTTTGAAAGGACTATCGACTCCAGATACGCAGTATTTT.

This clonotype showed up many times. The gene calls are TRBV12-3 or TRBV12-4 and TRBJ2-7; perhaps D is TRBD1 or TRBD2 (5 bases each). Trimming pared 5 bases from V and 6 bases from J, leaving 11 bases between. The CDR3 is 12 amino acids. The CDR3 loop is CASSQGEGEQYF. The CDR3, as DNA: TGTGCCAGCAGTCAGGGTGAGGGCGAGCAGTACTTC.

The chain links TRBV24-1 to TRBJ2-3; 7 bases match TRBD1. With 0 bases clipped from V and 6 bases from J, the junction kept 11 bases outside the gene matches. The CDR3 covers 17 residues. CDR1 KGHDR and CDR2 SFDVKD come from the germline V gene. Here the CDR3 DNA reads TGTGCCACCAGTGATTTGGAGGGGGCAAACCTAAAGGATACGCAGTATTTT. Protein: CATSDLEGANLKDTQYF.

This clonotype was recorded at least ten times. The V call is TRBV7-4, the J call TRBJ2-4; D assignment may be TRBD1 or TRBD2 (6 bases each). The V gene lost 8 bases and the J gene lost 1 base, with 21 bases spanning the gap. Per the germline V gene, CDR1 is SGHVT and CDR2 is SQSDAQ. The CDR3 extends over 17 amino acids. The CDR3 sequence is CASGIGGQDLAKNIQYF. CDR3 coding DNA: TGTGCCAGCGGTATCGGGGGACAAGACTTGGCCAAAAACATTCAGTACTTC.

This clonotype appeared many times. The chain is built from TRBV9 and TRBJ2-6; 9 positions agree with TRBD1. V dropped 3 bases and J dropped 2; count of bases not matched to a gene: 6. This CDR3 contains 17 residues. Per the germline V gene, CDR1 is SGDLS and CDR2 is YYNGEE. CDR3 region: CASSGRDRETGANVLTF. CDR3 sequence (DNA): TGTGCCAGCAGCGGAAGGGACAGGGAGACTGGGGCCAACGTCCTGACTTTC.

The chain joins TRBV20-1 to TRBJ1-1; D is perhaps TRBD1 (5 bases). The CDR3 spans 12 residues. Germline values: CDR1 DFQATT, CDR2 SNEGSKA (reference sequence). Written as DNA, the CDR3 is TGCAGCACCGACAGTATGAACACTGAAGCTTTCTTT. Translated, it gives CSTDSMNTEAFF.

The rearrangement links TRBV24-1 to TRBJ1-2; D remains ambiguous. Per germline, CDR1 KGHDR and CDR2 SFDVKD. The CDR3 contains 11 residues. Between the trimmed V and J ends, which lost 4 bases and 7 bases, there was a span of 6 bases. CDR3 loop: CATSDIGGYTF. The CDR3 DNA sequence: TGTGCCACCAGTGACATTGGTGGCTACACCTTC.

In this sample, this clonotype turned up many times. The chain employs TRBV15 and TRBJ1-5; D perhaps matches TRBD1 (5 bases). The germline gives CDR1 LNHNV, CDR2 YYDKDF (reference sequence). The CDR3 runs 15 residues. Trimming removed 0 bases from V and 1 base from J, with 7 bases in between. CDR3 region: CATSRERGSNQPQHF. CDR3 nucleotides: TGTGCCACCAGCAGAGAGCGGGGGAGCAATCAGCCCCAGCATTTT.

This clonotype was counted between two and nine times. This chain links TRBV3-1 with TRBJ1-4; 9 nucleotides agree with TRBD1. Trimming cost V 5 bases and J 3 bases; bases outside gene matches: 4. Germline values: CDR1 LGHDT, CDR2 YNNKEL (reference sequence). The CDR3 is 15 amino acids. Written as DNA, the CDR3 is TGTGCCAGCAGCACAGGGGGCTCGGCTAATGAAAAACTGTTTTTT. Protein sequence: CASSTGGSANEKLFF.

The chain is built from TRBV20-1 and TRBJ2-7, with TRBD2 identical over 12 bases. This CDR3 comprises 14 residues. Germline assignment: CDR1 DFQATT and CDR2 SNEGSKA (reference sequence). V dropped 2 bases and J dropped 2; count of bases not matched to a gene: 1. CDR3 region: CSARLAGGPYEQYF. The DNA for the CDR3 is TGCAGTGCTAGACTAGCGGGAGGGCCCTACGAGCAGTACTTC.